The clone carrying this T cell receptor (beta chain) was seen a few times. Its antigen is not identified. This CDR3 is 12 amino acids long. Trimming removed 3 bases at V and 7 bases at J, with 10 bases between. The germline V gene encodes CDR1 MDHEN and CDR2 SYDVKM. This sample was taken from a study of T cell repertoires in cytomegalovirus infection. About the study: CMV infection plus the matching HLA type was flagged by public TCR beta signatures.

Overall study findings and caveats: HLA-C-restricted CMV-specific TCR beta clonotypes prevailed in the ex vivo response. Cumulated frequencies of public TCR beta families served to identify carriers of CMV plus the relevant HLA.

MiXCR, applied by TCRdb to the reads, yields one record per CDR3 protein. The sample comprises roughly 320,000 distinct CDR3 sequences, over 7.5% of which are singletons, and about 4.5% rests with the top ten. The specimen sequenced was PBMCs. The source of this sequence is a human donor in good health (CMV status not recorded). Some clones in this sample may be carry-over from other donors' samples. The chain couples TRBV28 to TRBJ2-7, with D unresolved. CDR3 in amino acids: CASSFAEFEQYF. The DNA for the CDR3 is TGTGCCAGCAGTTTCGCTGAGTTTGAGCAGTACTTC.